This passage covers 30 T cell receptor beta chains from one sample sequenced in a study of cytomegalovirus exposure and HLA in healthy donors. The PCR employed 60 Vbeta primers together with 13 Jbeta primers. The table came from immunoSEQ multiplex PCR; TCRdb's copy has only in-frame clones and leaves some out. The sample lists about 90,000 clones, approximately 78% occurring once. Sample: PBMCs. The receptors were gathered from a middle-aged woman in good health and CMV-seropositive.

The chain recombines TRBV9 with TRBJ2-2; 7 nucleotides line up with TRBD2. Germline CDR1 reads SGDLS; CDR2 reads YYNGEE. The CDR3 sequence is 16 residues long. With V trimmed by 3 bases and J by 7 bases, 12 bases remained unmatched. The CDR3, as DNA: TGTGCCAGCAGCGACCCGAGGGACTATTTGTTCGGGGAGCTGTTTTTT. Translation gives CASSDPRDYLFGELFF.

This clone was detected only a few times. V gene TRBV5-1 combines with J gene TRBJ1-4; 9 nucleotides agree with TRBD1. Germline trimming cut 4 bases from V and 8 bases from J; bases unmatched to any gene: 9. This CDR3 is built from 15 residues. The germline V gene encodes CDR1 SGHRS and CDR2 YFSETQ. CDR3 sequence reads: CASSPGGTGTEKLFF. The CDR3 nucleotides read TGCGCCAGCAGCCCGGGGGGGACAGGGACAGAAAAACTGTTTTTT.

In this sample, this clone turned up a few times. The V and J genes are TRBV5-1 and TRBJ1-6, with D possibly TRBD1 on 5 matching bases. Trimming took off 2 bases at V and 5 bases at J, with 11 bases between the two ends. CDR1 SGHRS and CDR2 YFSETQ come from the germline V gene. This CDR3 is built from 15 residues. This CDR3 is CASSLLQGDNSPLHF. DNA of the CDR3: TGCGCCAGCAGCTTATTGCAGGGCGATAATTCACCCCTCCACTTT.

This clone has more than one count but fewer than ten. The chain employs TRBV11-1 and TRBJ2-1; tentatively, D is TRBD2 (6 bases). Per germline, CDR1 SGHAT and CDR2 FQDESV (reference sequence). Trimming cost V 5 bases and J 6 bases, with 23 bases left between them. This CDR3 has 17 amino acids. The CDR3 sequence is CASSPGSGTGEGNEQFF. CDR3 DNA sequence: TGTGCCAGCAGCCCTGGATCGGGGACGGGAGAGGGCAATGAGCAGTTCTTC.

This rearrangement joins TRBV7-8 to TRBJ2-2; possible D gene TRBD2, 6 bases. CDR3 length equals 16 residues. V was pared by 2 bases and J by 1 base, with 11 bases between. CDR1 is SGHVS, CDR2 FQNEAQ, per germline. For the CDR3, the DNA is TGTGCCAGCAGCTTAATAGGGCGGGAGAACACCGGGGAGCTGTTTTTT. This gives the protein CASSLIGRENTGELFF.

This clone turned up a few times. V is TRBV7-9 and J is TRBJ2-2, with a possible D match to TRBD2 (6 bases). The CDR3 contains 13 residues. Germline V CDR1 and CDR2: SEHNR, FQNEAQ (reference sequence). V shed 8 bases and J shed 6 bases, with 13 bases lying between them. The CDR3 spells CASRTTGAGELFF. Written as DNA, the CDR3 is TGTGCCAGCCGAACCACGGGAGCCGGGGAGCTGTTTTTT. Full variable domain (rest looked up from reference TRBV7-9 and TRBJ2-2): DTGVSQNPRHKITKRGQNVTFRCDPISEHNRLYWYRQTLGQGPEFLTYFQNEAQLEKSRLLSDRFSAERPKGSFSTLEIQRTEQGDSAMYLCASRTTGAGELFFGEGSRLTVL.

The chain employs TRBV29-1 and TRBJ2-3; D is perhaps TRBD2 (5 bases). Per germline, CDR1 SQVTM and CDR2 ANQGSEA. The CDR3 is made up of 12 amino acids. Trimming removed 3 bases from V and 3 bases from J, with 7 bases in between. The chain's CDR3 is CSVEEDTDTQYF. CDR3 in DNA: TGCAGCGTTGAGGAGGATACAGATACGCAGTATTTT.

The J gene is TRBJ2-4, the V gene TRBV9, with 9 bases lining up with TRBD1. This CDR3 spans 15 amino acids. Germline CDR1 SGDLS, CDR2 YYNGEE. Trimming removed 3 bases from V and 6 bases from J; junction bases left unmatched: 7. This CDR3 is CASSGYRGRLNIQYF. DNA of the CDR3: TGTGCCAGCAGCGGTTACAGGGGGCGGTTAAACATTCAGTACTTC.

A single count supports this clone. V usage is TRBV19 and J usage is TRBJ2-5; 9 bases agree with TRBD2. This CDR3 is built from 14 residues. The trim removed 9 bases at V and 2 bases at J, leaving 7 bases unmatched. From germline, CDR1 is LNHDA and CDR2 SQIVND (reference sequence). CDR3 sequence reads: CASRLAASQETQYF. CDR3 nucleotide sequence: TGTGCCAGCAGACTAGCGGCTTCTCAAGAGACCCAGTACTTC.

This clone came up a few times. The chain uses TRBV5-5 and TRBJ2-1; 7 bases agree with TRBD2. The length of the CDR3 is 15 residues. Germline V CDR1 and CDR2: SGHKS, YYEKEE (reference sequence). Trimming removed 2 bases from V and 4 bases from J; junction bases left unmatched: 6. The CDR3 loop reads CASSFFSGIYNEQFF. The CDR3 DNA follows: TGTGCCAGCAGCTTTTTCAGCGGGATTTACAATGAGCAGTTCTTC.

The CDR3 DNA reads TGTGCCAGTATCCCCGGATCAGGGAGCAATCAGCCCCAGCATTTT. This sequence encodes CASIPGSGSNQPQHF. The rearrangement links TRBV19 to TRBJ1-5; D might be TRBD1 (5 bases). The V gene's germline CDR1 is LNHDA and CDR2 SQIVND (reference sequence). V was trimmed by 7 bases and J by 1 base, leaving 14 bases between them. CDR3 size: 15 residues. Full variable domain (missing parts from reference TRBV19 and TRBJ1-5): DGGITQSPKYLFRKEGQNVTLSCEQNLNHDAMYWYRQDPGQGLRLIYYSQIVNDFQKGDIAEGYSVSREKKESFPLTVTSAQKNPTAFYLCASIPGSGSNQPQHFGDGTRLSIL.

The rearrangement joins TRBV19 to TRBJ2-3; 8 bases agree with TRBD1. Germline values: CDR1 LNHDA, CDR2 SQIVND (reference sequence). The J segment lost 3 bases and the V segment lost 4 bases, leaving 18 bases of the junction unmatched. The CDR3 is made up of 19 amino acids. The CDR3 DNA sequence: TGTGCCAGTAGTACCCTGGACAGGGTTAGAACCCGCGGGACAGATACGCAGTATTTT. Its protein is CASSTLDRVRTRGTDTQYF.

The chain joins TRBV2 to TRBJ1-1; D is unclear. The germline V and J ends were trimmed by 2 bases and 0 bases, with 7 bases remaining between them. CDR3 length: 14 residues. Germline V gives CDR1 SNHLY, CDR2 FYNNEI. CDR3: CASSERGVNTEAFF. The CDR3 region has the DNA TGTGCCAGCAGTGAACGAGGAGTGAACACTGAAGCTTTCTTT.

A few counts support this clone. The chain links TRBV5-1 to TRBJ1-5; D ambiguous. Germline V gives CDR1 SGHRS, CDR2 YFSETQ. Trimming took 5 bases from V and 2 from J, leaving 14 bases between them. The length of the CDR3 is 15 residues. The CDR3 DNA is TGCGCCAGCAGATTTGGGCAGTTGGGCAATCAGCCCCAGCATTTT. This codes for CASRFGQLGNQPQHF.

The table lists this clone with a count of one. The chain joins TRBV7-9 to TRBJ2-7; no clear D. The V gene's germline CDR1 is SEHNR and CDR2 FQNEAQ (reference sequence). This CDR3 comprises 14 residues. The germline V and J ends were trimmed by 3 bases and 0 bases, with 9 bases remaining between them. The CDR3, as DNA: TGTGCCAGCAGCTTGGCGGAATACTCCTACGAGCAGTACTTC. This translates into CASSLAEYSYEQYF. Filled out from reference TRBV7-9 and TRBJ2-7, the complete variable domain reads DTGVSQNPRHKITKRGQNVTFRCDPISEHNRLYWYRQTLGQGPEFLTYFQNEAQLEKSRLLSDRFSAERPKGSFSTLEIQRTEQGDSAMYLCASSLAEYSYEQYFGPGTRLTVT.

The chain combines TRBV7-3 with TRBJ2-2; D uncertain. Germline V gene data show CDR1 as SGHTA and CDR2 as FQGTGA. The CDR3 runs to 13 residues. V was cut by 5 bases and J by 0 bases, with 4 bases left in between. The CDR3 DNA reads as TGTGCCAGCAGCCCCGCGAACACCGGGGAGCTGTTTTTT. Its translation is CASSPANTGELFF.

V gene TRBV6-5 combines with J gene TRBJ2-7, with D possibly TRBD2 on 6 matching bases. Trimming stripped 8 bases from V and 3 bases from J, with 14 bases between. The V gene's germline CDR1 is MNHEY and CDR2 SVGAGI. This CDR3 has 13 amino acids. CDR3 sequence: CASGGTEDYEQYF. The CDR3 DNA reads TGTGCCAGCGGCGGGACGGAAGACTACGAGCAGTACTTC.

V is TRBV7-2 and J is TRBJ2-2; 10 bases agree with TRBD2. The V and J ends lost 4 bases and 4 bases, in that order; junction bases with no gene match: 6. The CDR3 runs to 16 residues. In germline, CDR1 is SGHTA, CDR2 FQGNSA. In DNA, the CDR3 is TGTGCCAGCAGCTCCGGACTAGCGGCTTTCACCGGGGAGCTGTTTTTT. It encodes CASSSGLAAFTGELFF.

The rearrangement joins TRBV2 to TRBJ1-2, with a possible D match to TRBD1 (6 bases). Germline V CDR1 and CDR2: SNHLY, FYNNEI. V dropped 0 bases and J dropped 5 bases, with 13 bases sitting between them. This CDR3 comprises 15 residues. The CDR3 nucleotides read TGTGCCAGCAGTGAAGCCATTCAGGGGAAGTATGGCTACACCTTC. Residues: CASSEAIQGKYGYTF.

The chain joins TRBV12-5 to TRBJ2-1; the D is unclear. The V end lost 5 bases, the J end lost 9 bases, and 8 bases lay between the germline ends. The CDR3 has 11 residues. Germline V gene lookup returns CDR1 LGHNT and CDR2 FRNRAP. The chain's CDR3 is CASGISTEQFF. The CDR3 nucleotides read TGTGCTAGTGGTATCAGTACTGAGCAGTTCTTC.

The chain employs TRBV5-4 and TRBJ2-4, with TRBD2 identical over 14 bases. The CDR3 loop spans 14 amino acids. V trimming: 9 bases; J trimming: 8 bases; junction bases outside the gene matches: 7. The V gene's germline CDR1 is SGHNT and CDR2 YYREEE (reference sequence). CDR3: CATGTSGSRDIQYF. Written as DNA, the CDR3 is TGTGCCACTGGGACTAGCGGGAGTAGGGACATTCAGTACTTC.

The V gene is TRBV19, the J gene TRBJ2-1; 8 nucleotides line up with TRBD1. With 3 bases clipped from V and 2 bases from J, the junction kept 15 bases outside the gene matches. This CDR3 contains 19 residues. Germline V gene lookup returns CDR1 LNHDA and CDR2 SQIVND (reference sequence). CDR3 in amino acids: CASSIRGRGQSLTYNEQFF. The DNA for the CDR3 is TGTGCCAGTAGTATTCGGGGCAGGGGGCAAAGCCTGACCTACAATGAGCAGTTCTTC.

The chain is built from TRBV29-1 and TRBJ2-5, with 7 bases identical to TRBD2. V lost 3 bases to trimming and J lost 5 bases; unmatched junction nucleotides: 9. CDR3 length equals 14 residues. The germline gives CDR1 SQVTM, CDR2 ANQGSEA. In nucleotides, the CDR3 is TGCAGCGTTGACTGGGGGGGAGGGTATGAGACCCAGTACTTC. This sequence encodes CSVDWGGGYETQYF.

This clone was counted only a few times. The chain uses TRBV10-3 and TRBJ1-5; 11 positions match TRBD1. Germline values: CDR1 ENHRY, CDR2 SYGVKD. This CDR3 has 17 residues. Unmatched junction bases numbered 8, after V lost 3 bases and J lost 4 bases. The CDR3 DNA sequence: TGTGCCATCAGTGAAGGATTTGGGACAGGGGGTAATCAGCCCCAGCATTTT. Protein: CAISEGFGTGGNQPQHF.

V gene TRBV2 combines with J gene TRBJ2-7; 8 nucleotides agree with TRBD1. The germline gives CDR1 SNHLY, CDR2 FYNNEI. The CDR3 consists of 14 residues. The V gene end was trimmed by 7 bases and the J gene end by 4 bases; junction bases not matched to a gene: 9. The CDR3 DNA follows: TGTGCCAGCAAAAAGGGGACAGGAGTATACGAGCAGTACTTC. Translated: CASKKGTGVYEQYF. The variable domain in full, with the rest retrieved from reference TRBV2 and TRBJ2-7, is EPEVTQTPSHQVTQMGQEVILRCVPISNHLYFYWYRQILGQKVEFLVSFYNNEISEKSEIFDDQFSVERPDGSNFTLKIRSTKLEDSAMYFCASKKGTGVYEQYFGPGTRLTVT.

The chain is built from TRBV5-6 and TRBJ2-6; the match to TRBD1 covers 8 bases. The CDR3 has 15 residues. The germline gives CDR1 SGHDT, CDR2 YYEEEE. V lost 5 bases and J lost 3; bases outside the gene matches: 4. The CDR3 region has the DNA TGTGCCAGCAGTACACAGGGGGATGGGGCCAACGTCCTGACTTTC. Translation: CASSTQGDGANVLTF. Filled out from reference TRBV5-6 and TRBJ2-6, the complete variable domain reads DAGVTQSPTHLIKTRGQQVTLRCSPKSGHDTVSWYQQALGQGPQFIFQYYEEEERQRGNFPDRFSGHQFPNYSSELNVNALLLGDSALYLCASSTQGDGANVLTFGAGSRLTVL.

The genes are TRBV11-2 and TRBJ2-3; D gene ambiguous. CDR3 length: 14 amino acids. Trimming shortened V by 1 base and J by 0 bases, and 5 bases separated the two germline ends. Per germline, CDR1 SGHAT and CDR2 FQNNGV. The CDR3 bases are TGTGCCAGCAGCTTAGGGCTTAGCACAGATACGCAGTATTTT. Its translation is CASSLGLSTDTQYF.

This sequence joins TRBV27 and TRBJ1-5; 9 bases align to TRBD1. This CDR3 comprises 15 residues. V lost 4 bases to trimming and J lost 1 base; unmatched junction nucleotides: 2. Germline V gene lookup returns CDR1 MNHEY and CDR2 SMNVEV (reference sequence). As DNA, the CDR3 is TGTGCCAGCAGTTCACAGGGGGCAAGCAATCAGCCCCAGCATTTT. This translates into CASSSQGASNQPQHF.

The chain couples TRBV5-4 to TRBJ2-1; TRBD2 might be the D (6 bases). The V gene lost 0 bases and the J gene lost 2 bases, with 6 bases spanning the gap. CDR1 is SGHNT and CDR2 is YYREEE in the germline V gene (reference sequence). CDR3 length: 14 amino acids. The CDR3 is CASSLGLAYNEQFF. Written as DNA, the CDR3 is TGTGCCAGCAGCTTGGGACTAGCCTACAATGAGCAGTTCTTC.

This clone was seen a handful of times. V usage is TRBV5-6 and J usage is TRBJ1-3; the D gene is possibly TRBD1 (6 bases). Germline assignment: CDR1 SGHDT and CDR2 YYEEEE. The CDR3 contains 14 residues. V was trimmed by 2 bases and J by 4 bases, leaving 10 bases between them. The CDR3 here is CASSLSGDGNTIYF. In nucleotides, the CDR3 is TGTGCCAGCAGCTTATCAGGGGACGGAAACACCATATATTTT. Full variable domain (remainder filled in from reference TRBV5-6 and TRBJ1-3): DAGVTQSPTHLIKTRGQQVTLRCSPKSGHDTVSWYQQALGQGPQFIFQYYEEEERQRGNFPDRFSGHQFPNYSSELNVNALLLGDSALYLCASSLSGDGNTIYFGEGSWLTVV.